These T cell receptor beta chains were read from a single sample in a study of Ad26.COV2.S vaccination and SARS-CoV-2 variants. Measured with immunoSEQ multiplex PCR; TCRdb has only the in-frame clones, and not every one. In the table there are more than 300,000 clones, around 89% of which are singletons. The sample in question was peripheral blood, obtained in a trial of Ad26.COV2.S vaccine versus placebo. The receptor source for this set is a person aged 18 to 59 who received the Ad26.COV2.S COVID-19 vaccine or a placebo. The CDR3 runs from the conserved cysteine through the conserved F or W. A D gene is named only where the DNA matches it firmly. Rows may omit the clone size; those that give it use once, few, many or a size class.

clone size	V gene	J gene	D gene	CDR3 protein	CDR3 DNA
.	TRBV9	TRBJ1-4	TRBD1	CASSDSTGGEKLFF	TGTGCCAGCAGCGACTCGACAGGGGGGGAAAAACTGTTTTTT
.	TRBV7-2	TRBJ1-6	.	CASSPSLLNSPLHF	TGTGCCAGCAGCCCTAGCCTATTAAATTCACCCCTCCACTTT
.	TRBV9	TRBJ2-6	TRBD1	CASSATGAGANVLTF	TGTGCCAGCAGCGCCACAGGGGCTGGGGCCAACGTCCTGACTTTC
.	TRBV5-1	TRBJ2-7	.	CASSLGSSYEQYF	TGCGCCAGCAGCTTGGGCAGCTCCTACGAGCAGTACTTC
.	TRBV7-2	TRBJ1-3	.	CASSPQSGSGNTIYF	TGTGCCAGCAGCCCCCAAAGCGGGTCTGGAAACACCATATATTTT
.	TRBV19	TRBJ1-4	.	CASSIWGRRTNEKLFF	TGTGCCAGTAGTATCTGGGGGCGCAGGACTAATGAAAAACTGTTTTTT
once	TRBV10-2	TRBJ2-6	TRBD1	CASSGTGGSGANVLTF	TGCGCCAGCAGTGGGACAGGGGGCTCTGGGGCCAACGTCCTGACTTTC
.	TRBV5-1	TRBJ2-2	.	CASSRDTNTGELFF	TGCGCCAGCAGCCGGGACACGAACACCGGGGAGCTGTTTTTT
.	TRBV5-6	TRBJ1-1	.	CASSLRAGVMNTEAFF	TGTGCCAGCAGCTTGAGGGCAGGGGTAATGAACACTGAAGCTTTCTTT
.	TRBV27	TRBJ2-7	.	CASSLSFAETYEQYF	TGTGCCAGCAGTTTATCGTTTGCGGAAACCTACGAGCAGTACTTC
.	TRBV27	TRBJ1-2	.	CASSPTTGLGYTF	TGTGCCAGCAGCCCAACCACTGGCTTAGGCTACACCTTC
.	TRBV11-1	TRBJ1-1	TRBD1	CASSHGTGAEAFF	TGTGCCAGCAGCCATGGGACAGGGGCTGAAGCTTTCTTT
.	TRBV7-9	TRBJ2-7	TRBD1	CASSWAGTAYEQYF	TGTGCCAGCAGCTGGGCCGGGACAGCCTACGAGCAGTACTTC
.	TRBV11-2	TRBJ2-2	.	CASSLEQGWELFF	TGTGCCAGCAGCTTAGAACAGGGTTGGGAGCTGTTTTTT
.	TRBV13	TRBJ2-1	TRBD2	CASSSIGRAGILEQFF	TGTGCCAGCAGTTCTATCGGGAGGGCCGGAATACTCGAGCAGTTCTTC
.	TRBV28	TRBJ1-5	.	CASRSGGGGDQPQHF	TGTGCCAGCAGATCTGGAGGGGGGGGCGATCAGCCCCAGCATTTT
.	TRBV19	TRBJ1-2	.	CASSILGTRALYGYTF	TGTGCCAGTAGTATATTAGGGACAAGGGCCCTCTATGGCTACACCTTC
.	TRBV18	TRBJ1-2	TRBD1	CASSRSLTGGGSYGYTF	TGTGCCAGCTCACGATCACTGACAGGGGGCGGGAGCTATGGCTACACCTTC
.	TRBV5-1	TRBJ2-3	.	CASSLELTGTDTQYF	TGCGCCAGCAGCTTGGAACTAACAGGCACAGATACGCAGTATTTT
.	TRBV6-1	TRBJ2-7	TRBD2	CASSERTSGSYEQYF	TGTGCCAGCAGTGAAAGGACTAGCGGGAGCTACGAGCAGTACTTC
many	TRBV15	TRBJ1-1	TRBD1	CATSRAQRGRFMNTEAFF	TGTGCCACCAGCAGAGCCCAAAGGGGGCGATTCATGAACACTGAAGCTTTCTTT
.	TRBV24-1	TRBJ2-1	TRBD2	CATSEAGLAGGPTEQFF	TGTGCCACCAGTGAGGCGGGACTAGCGGGAGGGCCCACTGAGCAGTTCTTC
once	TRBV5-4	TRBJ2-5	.	CASSPAGGQETQYF	TGTGCCAGCAGCCCCGCTGGGGGGCAAGAGACCCAGTACTTC
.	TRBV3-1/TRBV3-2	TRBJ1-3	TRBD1	CASSQWDRVSGNTIYF	TGTGCCAGCAGCCAATGGGACAGGGTTTCTGGAAACACCATATATTTT
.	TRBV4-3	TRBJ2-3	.	CASSPGSSTTDTQYF	TGCGCCAGCAGCCCGGGGTCTTCCACCACAGATACGCAGTATTTT
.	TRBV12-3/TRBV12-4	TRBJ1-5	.	CASSFWSNQPQHF	TGTGCCAGCAGTTTTTGGAGCAATCAGCCCCAGCATTTT
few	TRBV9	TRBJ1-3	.	CASSGQPFGGVGGNTIYF	TGTGCCAGCAGCGGACAGCCTTTCGGGGGGGTTGGTGGAAACACCATATATTTT
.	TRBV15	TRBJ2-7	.	CATSRGSGRNYEQYF	TGTGCCACCAGCAGAGGTTCGGGTCGGAACTACGAGCAGTACTTC
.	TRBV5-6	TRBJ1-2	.	CASSFRQGWGYTF	TGTGCCAGCAGCTTCCGGCAGGGCTGGGGCTACACCTTC
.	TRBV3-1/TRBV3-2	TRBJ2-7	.	CASSQVLAYSAYEQYF	TGTGCCAGCAGCCAAGTACTCGCCTATTCTGCCTACGAGCAGTACTTC
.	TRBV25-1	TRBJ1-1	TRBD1	CASTRQGETEAFF	TGTGCCAGCACCAGACAGGGGGAGACTGAAGCTTTCTTT
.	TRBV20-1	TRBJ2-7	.	CSASPPRQGGHEQYF	TGCAGTGCTAGTCCCCCGCGGCAGGGCGGCCACGAGCAGTACTTC
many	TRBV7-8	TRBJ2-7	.	CASSTRIAGHWYF	TGTGCCAGCAGCACTCGAATTGCGGGGCACTGGTACTTC
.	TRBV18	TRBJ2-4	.	CASSPSNRDTGVLAKNIQYF	TGTGCCAGCTCACCCTCAAACCGGGACACTGGGGTCCTGGCCAAAAACATTCAGTACTTC
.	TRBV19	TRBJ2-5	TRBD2	CASSVTSGSISHATQYF	TGTGCCAGTAGTGTGACTAGCGGGAGCATATCCCATGCGACCCAGTACTTC
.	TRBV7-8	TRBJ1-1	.	CASSLTGSMNTEAFF	TGTGCCAGCAGCTTAACAGGCTCCATGAACACTGAAGCTTTCTTT
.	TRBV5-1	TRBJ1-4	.	CASNRDGSNEKLFF	TGCGCCAGCAACCGGGACGGATCTAATGAAAAACTGTTTTTT
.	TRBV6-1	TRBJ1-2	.	CASSDGSLVQSPYGYTF	TGTGCCAGCAGTGACGGTTCACTCGTTCAATCCCCCTATGGCTACACCTTC